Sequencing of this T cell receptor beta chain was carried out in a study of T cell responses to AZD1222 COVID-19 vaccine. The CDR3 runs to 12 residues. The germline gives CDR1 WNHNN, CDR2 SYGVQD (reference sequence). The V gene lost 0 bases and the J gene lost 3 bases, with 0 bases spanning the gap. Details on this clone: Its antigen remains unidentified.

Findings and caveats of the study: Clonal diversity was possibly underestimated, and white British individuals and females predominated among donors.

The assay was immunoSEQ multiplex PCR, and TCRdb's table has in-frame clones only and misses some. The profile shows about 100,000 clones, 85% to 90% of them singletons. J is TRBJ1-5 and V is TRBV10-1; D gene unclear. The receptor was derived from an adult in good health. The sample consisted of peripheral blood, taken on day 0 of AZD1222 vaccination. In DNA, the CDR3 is TGCGCCAGCAGTGAGTCCAATCAGCCCCAGCATTTT. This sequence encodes CASSESNQPQHF.